This entry lists 30 T cell receptor beta chains sequenced from one sample in a study of blood T cell repertoires in COVID-19. The method was immunoSEQ multiplex PCR; TCRdb's version includes in-frame clones alone and lacks a portion of them. The table includes under 300,000 clones, around 90% detected once. The specimen sequenced was peripheral blood. The receptors were sampled from a woman in her 70s with active or convalescent COVID-19.

The chain has TRBV19 and TRBJ1-4; TRBD1 matches at 9 bases. V dropped 5 bases and J dropped 8; count of bases not matched to a gene: 9. The CDR3 is made up of 15 amino acids. Germline values: CDR1 LNHDA, CDR2 SQIVND (reference sequence). The CDR3 DNA is TGTGCCAGTAGTTTCCTGACAGGGGGGGGAGAAAAACTGTTTTTT. Its translation is CASSFLTGGGEKLFF.

The chain carries TRBV4-1 and TRBJ2-1; 8 nucleotides agree with TRBD2. Germline CDR1 and CDR2: MGHRA and YSYEKL. The CDR3 runs 16 residues. V lost 0 bases, J lost 7 bases, and 8 bases stayed unmatched. CDR3: CASSQERSGGQNEQFF. For the CDR3, the DNA is TGCGCCAGCAGCCAAGAGCGCAGCGGGGGACAAAATGAGCAGTTCTTC.

This chain uses TRBV7-2 with TRBJ2-7; 7 bases map to TRBD1. CDR1 SGHTA and CDR2 FQGNSA come from the germline V gene. The CDR3 runs to 14 residues. After removal of 6 bases from V and 5 bases from J, the junction contained 10 bases not matched to a gene. CDR3: CASRRGGAFHEQYF. The CDR3, as DNA: TGTGCCAGCAGGCGAGGGGGCGCTTTCCACGAGCAGTACTTC.

This chain connects TRBV6-5 to TRBJ1-1, with 7 bases aligning to TRBD1. Germline assignment: CDR1 MNHEY and CDR2 SVGAGI. With V trimmed by 7 bases and J by 7 bases, 9 bases remained unmatched. The CDR3 spans 13 residues. Here the CDR3 reads CASNKGQADEAFF. In DNA, the CDR3 is TGTGCCAGCAATAAAGGACAGGCTGATGAAGCTTTCTTT.

This sequence joins TRBV20-1 and TRBJ2-7, with D tentatively TRBD1 (6 bases). CDR3 length: 11 amino acids. Trimming took off 3 bases at V and 7 bases at J, with 10 bases between the two ends. Germline-derived CDR1 and CDR2 are DFQATT and SNEGSKA (reference sequence). The CDR3 nucleotides are TGCAGTGCTAGGGGGGCGCGGGAGCAGTACTTC. This gives the protein CSARGAREQYF.

Turning to this clone: Other DNA sequences in the same sample also yield this CDR3. V and J are TRBV19 and TRBJ2-3, with D unclear. The length of the CDR3 is 12 residues. V was clipped by 5 bases and J by 6 bases, with 9 bases between them. Germline assignment: CDR1 LNHDA and CDR2 SQIVND (reference sequence). The chain's CDR3 is CASSPRRDTQYF. CDR3 DNA: TGTGCCAGTAGTCCGCGGCGGGATACGCAGTATTTT.

The chain links TRBV3-1 (or the pseudogene TRBV3-2) to TRBJ2-1, with 7 positions matching TRBD2. After removal of 2 bases from V and 2 bases from J, the junction contained 3 bases not matched to a gene. The CDR3 runs 15 residues. Germline V gives CDR1 LGHDT, CDR2 YNNKEL (reference sequence). As DNA, the CDR3 is TGTGCCAGCAGCCAACGGGACTACCCCTACAATGAGCAGTTCTTC. Residues: CASSQRDYPYNEQFF.

This clone was counted a single time. The chain has TRBV2 and TRBJ1-5; 9 bases are shared with TRBD1. Germline trimming cut 5 bases from V and 0 bases from J; bases unmatched to any gene: 2. The CDR3 contains 15 residues. Germline-derived CDR1 and CDR2 are SNHLY and FYNNEI. CDR3 nucleotides: TGTGCCAGCAGTCCGGGACAGGGTAGCAATCAGCCCCAGCATTTT. Residues: CASSPGQGSNQPQHF.

DNA for the CDR3: TGTGCCAGCAGCCCCCGGGGGGTTAATGAAAAACTGTTTTTT. Translated, it gives CASSPRGVNEKLFF. The J gene is TRBJ1-4, the V gene TRBV9; a possible D gene is TRBD1 (5 bases). The CDR3 consists of 14 residues. V shed 4 bases and J shed 4 bases, with 11 bases lying between them. The germline V gene encodes CDR1 SGDLS and CDR2 YYNGEE.

In its sample, this clone was seen once. V gene TRBV2 combines with J gene TRBJ1-2; perhaps TRBD1 as D (5 bases). CDR3 length equals 14 residues. V was pared by 4 bases and J by 0 bases, with 9 bases between. The germline V gene has CDR1 SNHLY and CDR2 FYNNEI. The CDR3 DNA reads TGTGCCAGCAGTGGTGACAGAACTAACTATGGCTACACCTTC. Translation: CASSGDRTNYGYTF.

V usage is TRBV9 and J usage is TRBJ2-3; D is ambiguous. The length of the CDR3 is 12 residues. V was clipped by 1 base and J by 5 bases, with 5 bases between them. Per germline, CDR1 SGDLS and CDR2 YYNGEE. CDR3 amino acids: CASSVREDTQYF. The CDR3 DNA follows: TGTGCCAGCAGCGTAAGAGAAGATACGCAGTATTTT.

This clone was observed a few times. The chain employs TRBV10-1 and TRBJ2-6; possible D gene TRBD1, 6 bases. Trimming left V 8 bases short and J 0 bases short, with 29 bases between. CDR3 length equals 21 residues. The germline CDR1 and CDR2 sequences are WNHNN and SYGVQD (reference sequence). CDR3 DNA sequence: TGCGCCAGCGCCCTAAGCGGTTTACAGGGCCGTCCTTGCTCTGGGGCCAACGTCCTGACTTTC. Protein product: CASALSGLQGRPCSGANVLTF.

The chain joins TRBV24-1 to TRBJ2-2, with D possibly matching TRBD2 (6 bases). This CDR3 has 15 amino acids. The V gene lost 3 bases and the J gene lost 4 bases, with 11 bases spanning the gap. CDR1 KGHDR and CDR2 SFDVKD come from the germline V gene. The DNA of the CDR3 is TGTGCCACCAGTGATCCCCAGCGGGTCACCGGGGAGCTGTTTTTT. Translation: CATSDPQRVTGELFF.

This chain links TRBV5-5 with TRBJ2-6; tentative D call: TRBD1 (6 bases). CDR1 is SGHKS, CDR2 YYEKEE, per germline (reference sequence). The V end was cut by 1 base, the J end by 0 bases, with 14 bases between. The CDR3 runs to 18 residues. DNA for the CDR3: TGTGCCAGCAGCTTGACACAGGGAATCATCTCTGGGGCCAACGTCCTGACTTTC. It encodes CASSLTQGIISGANVLTF.

The rearrangement joins TRBV19 to TRBJ1-1; TRBD1 matches 7 bases. Germline CDR1 LNHDA, CDR2 SQIVND (reference sequence). The CDR3 runs 17 residues. J gave up 1 base and V 5 bases, and 13 bases lay outside the gene matches. CDR3 loop: CASSSWTGGMTNTEAFF. Here the CDR3 DNA reads TGTGCCAGTAGTTCCTGGACAGGCGGCATGACGAACACTGAAGCTTTCTTT. The full variable domain, with the rest looked up from reference TRBV19 and TRBJ1-1, is DGGITQSPKYLFRKEGQNVTLSCEQNLNHDAMYWYRQDPGQGLRLIYYSQIVNDFQKGDIAEGYSVSREKKESFPLTVTSAQKNPTAFYLCASSSWTGGMTNTEAFFGQGTRLTVV.

J is TRBJ2-1 and V is TRBV9, with D hard to call. With 4 bases removed from V and 8 bases from J, the gap between germline ends came to 7 bases. Germline values: CDR1 SGDLS, CDR2 YYNGEE. This CDR3 is built from 11 residues. The CDR3 reads CASSSLDEQFF. In DNA, the CDR3 is TGTGCCAGCAGCTCACTGGATGAGCAGTTCTTC.

The J gene is TRBJ1-6, the V gene TRBV2, with D perhaps TRBD1 (5 bases). Between the trimmed V and J ends, which lost 8 bases and 8 bases, there was a span of 22 bases. CDR3 size: 16 residues. Germline CDR1 reads SNHLY; CDR2 reads FYNNEI. The CDR3 coding sequence is TGTGCCAGCGGGGATCCAATCCGAGTCAGGGATTCACCCCTCCACTTT. Encoded protein: CASGDPIRVRDSPLHF. Supplemented by reference TRBV2 and TRBJ1-6, the full variable domain reads EPEVTQTPSHQVTQMGQEVILRCVPISNHLYFYWYRQILGQKVEFLVSFYNNEISEKSEIFDDQFSVERPDGSNFTLKIRSTKLEDSAMYFCASGDPIRVRDSPLHFGNGTRLTVT.

V usage is TRBV4-3 and J usage is TRBJ2-5; 8 bases map to TRBD1. The CDR3 extends over 16 amino acids. In germline, CDR1 is LGHNA, CDR2 YSLEER. V lost 1 base, J lost 4 bases, and 8 bases stayed unmatched. In DNA form, the CDR3 reads TGCGCCAGCAGCCAAGGAGCGCAGGGGGCTGGAGAGACCCAGTACTTC. It yields the protein CASSQGAQGAGETQYF.

The chain recombines TRBV2 with TRBJ1-1; unclear D gene. CDR1 SNHLY and CDR2 FYNNEI come from the germline V gene. This CDR3 contains 15 residues. V was shortened by 5 bases and J by 0 bases, with 13 bases between the two germline ends. The CDR3 here is CASSRRGFLNTEAFF. The CDR3, as DNA: TGTGCCAGCAGTCGTCGCGGCTTCTTGAACACTGAAGCTTTCTTT.

This chain links TRBV5-1 with TRBJ1-4; D is unresolved. The V gene lost 5 bases and the J gene lost 4 bases, with 9 bases spanning the gap. Germline CDR1 reads SGHRS; CDR2 reads YFSETQ. This CDR3 has 13 amino acids. The CDR3: CASRGRDNEKLFF. The CDR3 DNA reads TGCGCCAGCAGAGGGCGGGATAATGAAAAACTGTTTTTT.

The chain combines TRBV6-5 with TRBJ1-6, with D maybe TRBD1 (6 bases). This CDR3 region has 13 residues. Trimming stripped 2 bases from V and 9 bases from J, with 8 bases between. Germline values: CDR1 MNHEY, CDR2 SVGAGI. As DNA, the CDR3 is TGTGCCAGCAGTTACAGGGGGGGTTCACCCCTCCACTTT. Protein: CASSYRGGSPLHF.

The V call is TRBV7-6, the J call TRBJ2-1; 8 bases line up with TRBD2. This CDR3 region has 17 residues. The trim removed 1 base at V and 9 bases at J, leaving 14 bases unmatched. Germline CDR1 SGHVS, CDR2 FNYEAQ. Here the CDR3 reads CASSLDFGGVRGGEQFF. As DNA, the CDR3 is TGTGCCAGCAGCTTAGACTTCGGGGGGGTTCGCGGCGGTGAGCAGTTCTTC.

This clone was observed once. The genes are TRBV6-5 and TRBJ1-5; TRBD1 might be the D (6 bases). CDR1 MNHEY and CDR2 SVGAGI come from the germline V gene. V was clipped by 5 bases and J by 9 bases, with 17 bases between them. The CDR3 consists of 14 residues. Written as DNA, the CDR3 is TGTGCCAGCAGTCCCCTTGGGGGGGCAAGGCCCCAGCATTTT. This sequence encodes CASSPLGGARPQHF.

To note about this clone: The same CDR3 is also encoded by other DNA sequences in this sample. The chain links TRBV6-5 to TRBJ1-5; 7 positions match TRBD1. Germline lookup yields CDR1 MNHEY and CDR2 SVGAGI. The CDR3 totals 14 residues. Trimming at V came to 3 bases and at J to 4 bases, leaving 3 bases not matched to a gene. The DNA of the CDR3 is TGTGCCAGCAGTTATAGGGGGCGGAATCAGCCCCAGCATTTT. This translates into CASSYRGRNQPQHF.

This chain connects TRBV11-2 to TRBJ2-7; weak D call: TRBD1 (6 bases). The CDR3 is 16 residues long. Germline V gene lookup returns CDR1 SGHAT and CDR2 FQNNGV. V lost 5 bases, J lost 0 bases, and 17 bases lay in between. In nucleotides, the CDR3 is TGTGCCAGCAGCCTAACTCTAACAGGGAGCTCCTACGAGCAGTACTTC. This translates into CASSLTLTGSSYEQYF.

The V and J genes are TRBV9 and TRBJ2-5; possible D gene TRBD1, 6 bases. Trimming took 2 bases from V and 7 from J, leaving 15 bases between them. The germline V gene encodes CDR1 SGDLS and CDR2 YYNGEE. The CDR3 totals 14 residues. The CDR3 sequence is CASSVTPGVATQYF. The DNA for the CDR3 is TGTGCCAGCAGCGTGACCCCAGGGGTGGCGACCCAGTACTTC.

The rearrangement joins TRBV7-2 to TRBJ1-3; D possibly corresponds to TRBD1 (5 bases). The CDR3 runs to 14 residues. CDR1 is SGHTA and CDR2 is FQGNSA in the germline V gene. V lost 4 bases and J lost 2, with 9 bases in between. The CDR3, as DNA: TGTGCCAGCAGCTCCTCAGGGCCTGGAAACACCATATATTTT. Its protein product is CASSSSGPGNTIYF.

The chain is built from TRBV6-5 and TRBJ1-1; D is unresolved. V was trimmed by 7 bases and J by 8 bases, leaving 11 bases between them. CDR1 is MNHEY, CDR2 SVGAGI, per germline. CDR3 length: 11 residues. The CDR3 loop reads CASKRLREAFF. In DNA, the CDR3 is TGTGCCAGCAAACGATTACGGGAAGCTTTCTTT.

The rearrangement links TRBV5-6 to TRBJ1-6, with 9 bases matching TRBD1. The CDR3 has 15 residues. The V and J ends lost 5 bases and 9 bases, in that order; junction bases with no gene match: 9. The germline gives CDR1 SGHDT, CDR2 YYEEEE. The CDR3 DNA is TGTGCCAGCAGGCCAACAGGGGGCTTAGGTTCACCCCTCCACTTT. The encoded protein is CASRPTGGLGSPLHF.

Only a few counts were recorded for this clone. V and J are TRBV27 and TRBJ2-2; D not certain. V lost 4 bases and J 0 bases, leaving 9 bases between the germline ends. The CDR3 runs to 15 residues. Germline CDR1 is MNHEY and CDR2 is SMNVEV (reference sequence). The CDR3 sequence: CASSYRVPNTGELFF. The DNA for the CDR3 is TGTGCCAGCAGTTACCGAGTGCCGAACACCGGGGAGCTGTTTTTT.